A selection of T cell receptor beta chains follows, all from one sample in a study of blood T cell repertoires in COVID-19. The data were produced by immunoSEQ multiplex PCR, yet TCRdb's version contains in-frame clones alone and is incomplete. This sample yields more than 85,000 clones, of which around 85% are seen a single time; more than 30% belongs to the top ten. Sequenced material: peripheral blood. The receptors shown here come from a man aged 80 or over with acute or convalescent COVID-19. CDR3s leave out the opening cysteine and the closing phenylalanine or tryptophan. Not every row has a clone size; where given, it reads once, few, many or a size class.

TRBV28	-	TRBJ2-1	ASNQGQYYNEQF
TRBV7-2	-	TRBJ2-1	ASSRLAANEQF
TRBV9	-	TRBJ1-6	ASSAKSGTPLH
TRBV5-5	-	TRBJ2-7	ASSTAGGYEQY
TRBV3-1/TRBV3-2	-	TRBJ2-7	ASSQERTIYEQY
TRBV28	-	TRBJ1-4	ASSLLGGSNEKLF
TRBV15	-	TRBJ2-2	ATSRDARVLGTGELF
TRBV29-1	-	TRBJ2-7	SVEGTGISYEQY
TRBV6-5	-	TRBJ1-5	ASRPTGDSNQPQH
TRBV19	-	TRBJ2-7	AKEGTGDYEQY
TRBV6-2/TRBV6-3	-	TRBJ1-2	ASSDRGGYGYT
TRBV7-9	-	TRBJ2-1	ASSSASAAYNEQF
TRBV5-1	-	TRBJ2-7	ASSPLGVAGVEQY
TRBV20-1	once	TRBJ2-2	SASRGPGELF
TRBV19	-	TRBJ1-4	ASSRDGGYEKLF
TRBV20-1	-	TRBJ2-4	SASKRRAKNIQY
TRBV6-2/TRBV6-3	-	TRBJ2-4	ASSYGQRQAKNIQY
TRBV25-1	-	TRBJ1-2	ASSLTGIGGYT
TRBV6-5	-	TRBJ2-7	ASNDRGDSYEQY
TRBV30	-	TRBJ1-2	AWSTDREHYGYT
TRBV7-3	few	TRBJ2-2	ASRGLAANTGELF
TRBV6-1	-	TRBJ2-2	ASSENAGGETGELF
TRBV29-1	-	TRBJ1-1	SAQGSGFAEAF
TRBV28	-	TRBJ2-1	ASRGGRAYNEQF
TRBV29-1	-	TRBJ2-5	GLGEGSETQY
TRBV19	few	TRBJ1-6	ASTPGTGVSPLH
TRBV9	-	TRBJ2-5	ASSVDRGQETQY
TRBV9	-	TRBJ1-2	ASSVVAGALYGYT
TRBV4-2	-	TRBJ1-4	ASPPGGLNEKLF
TRBV5-1	-	TRBJ2-2	ASSTSNTGELF
TRBV28	once	TRBJ2-7	ASTLEGRDEQY
TRBV4-1	-	TRBJ2-7	ASSQSRPGLDYEQY
TRBV19	-	TRBJ2-3	ASSRGLAGVSDTQY
TRBV18	-	TRBJ1-5	ASSPSRTNQPQH
TRBV7-3	-	TRBJ2-1	ASSPGQPSSYNEQF
TRBV9	-	TRBJ2-3	ASSLGLRLDTQY